These 16 T cell receptor beta chains came from one sample sequenced in a study of T cell responses to AZD1222 COVID-19 vaccine. The table came from immunoSEQ multiplex PCR; TCRdb's copy has only in-frame clones and leaves some out. The table lists 150,000 to 200,000 clones, roughly 92% of them singletons. Sequences were derived from peripheral blood, sampled on day 0 of AZD1222 vaccination. The receptors shown here come from an adult in good health.

The chain carries TRBV14 and TRBJ2-3; possible D gene TRBD1, 6 bases. The V gene's germline CDR1 is SGHDN and CDR2 FVKESK. V lost 4 bases and J lost 4, with 18 bases in between. CDR3 length: 16 amino acids. CDR3 in amino acids: CASSLPGTFWPDTQYF. Written as DNA, the CDR3 is TGTGCCAGCAGCCTTCCCGGGACATTTTGGCCAGATACGCAGTATTTT.

The chain links TRBV9 to TRBJ2-5, with TRBD2 identical over 9 bases. The CDR3 sequence is 15 residues long. CDR1 and CDR2 (germline): SGDLS, YYNGEE. V trimming: 2 bases; J trimming: 5 bases; junction bases outside the gene matches: 7. CDR3 in DNA: TGTGCCAGCAGCGTGTGGGGTAGCGGGGGTGAGACCCAGTACTTC. Translation gives CASSVWGSGGETQYF.

The chain couples TRBV5-5 to TRBJ1-4, with D possibly TRBD1 on 6 matching bases. CDR1 and CDR2 from the germline V gene are SGHKS and YYEKEE (reference sequence). The germline V and J ends were trimmed by 2 bases and 6 bases, with 11 bases remaining between them. This CDR3 region has 14 residues. The CDR3 loop is CASSFRGLDEKLFF. The CDR3 DNA follows: TGTGCCAGCAGCTTTCGGGGGCTTGATGAAAAACTGTTTTTT.

This clone was picked up one time. The genes are TRBV29-1 and TRBJ2-2, with no clear D. Trimming removed 2 bases at V and 6 bases at J, with 10 bases between. Germline V gene data show CDR1 as SQVTM and CDR2 as ANQGSEA. CDR3 length: 13 amino acids. The DNA for the CDR3 is TGCAGCGTTGAAACTCTGATGTCCGGGGAGCTGTTTTTT. Its protein is CSVETLMSGELFF.

This chain connects TRBV30 to TRBJ1-1, with 8 bases matching TRBD1. This CDR3 contains 14 residues. CDR1 is GTSNPN and CDR2 is SVGIG in the germline V gene (reference sequence). V lost 2 bases, J lost 5 bases, and 7 bases stayed unmatched. DNA of the CDR3: TGTGCCTGGAGTTTTACTCAGGGGGCTACTGAAGCTTTCTTT. Its translation: CAWSFTQGATEAFF.

Here the CDR3 DNA reads TGTGCCAGCAGCTTAGATCTGAACACTGAAGCTTTCTTT. Protein: CASSLDLNTEAFF. The rearrangement joins TRBV7-7 to TRBJ1-1; D is unclear. This CDR3 region has 13 residues. Germline CDR1 and CDR2: SSHAT and FNYEAQ (reference sequence). Deletions cut 1 base from V and 0 bases from J, with 3 bases between.

The chain has TRBV5-1 and TRBJ1-5; maybe TRBD1 (5 bases). Trimming removed 4 bases at V and 1 base at J, with 15 bases between. The CDR3 has 16 residues. Germline V gives CDR1 SGHRS, CDR2 YFSETQ. CDR3 protein: CASSPGRVGSNQPQHF. The CDR3, as DNA: TGCGCCAGCAGCCCGGGCAGGGTGGGAAGCAATCAGCCCCAGCATTTT.

This rearrangement joins TRBV6-2 or TRBV6-3 to TRBJ1-2; a weak D match, TRBD1 (5 bases). The V gene's germline CDR1 is MNHEY and CDR2 SVGEGT. This CDR3 contains 13 residues. V was shortened by 5 bases and J by 4 bases, with 11 bases between the two germline ends. The CDR3 reads CASSLSGLYGYTF. CDR3 nucleotides: TGTGCCAGCAGTCTTTCGGGGCTCTATGGCTACACCTTC.

This sequence joins TRBV19 and TRBJ1-2; 12 nucleotides agree with TRBD1. The CDR3 extends over 15 amino acids. Germline V gives CDR1 LNHDA, CDR2 SQIVND (reference sequence). Trimming at V came to 7 bases and at J to 7 bases, leaving 10 bases not matched to a gene. CDR3 residues: CASTRRDRGQTGYTF. The CDR3 DNA reads TGTGCCAGTACGCGCCGGGACAGGGGGCAAACTGGCTACACCTTC.

The rearrangement joins TRBV28 to TRBJ1-1; D perhaps matches TRBD1 (6 bases). Deletions cut 6 bases from V and 0 bases from J, with 11 bases between. The germline V gene encodes CDR1 MDHEN and CDR2 SYDVKM. The CDR3 covers 14 residues. The DNA for the CDR3 is TGTGCCAGCAGCCTTGGACAGTTGAACACTGAAGCTTTCTTT. This sequence encodes CASSLGQLNTEAFF. Filled out from reference TRBV28 and TRBJ1-1, the complete variable domain reads DVKVTQSSRYLVKRTGEKVFLECVQDMDHENMFWYRQDPGLGLRLIYFSYDVKMKEKGDIPEGYSVSREKKERFSLILESASTNQTSMYLCASSLGQLNTEAFFGQGTRLTVV.

The chain has TRBV27 and TRBJ1-5, with TRBD1 matching 11 bases. Losses at the gene ends were 5 bases for V and 5 bases for J; bases not matched to a gene: 5. CDR1 and CDR2 (germline): MNHEY, SMNVEV (reference sequence). The CDR3 runs 15 residues. As DNA, the CDR3 is TGTGCCAGCAGTCCCGGGACAGGGGGGGATCAGCCCCAGCATTTT. Translating gives CASSPGTGGDQPQHF.

The rearrangement links TRBV7-2 to TRBJ2-1; D is uncertain. Trimming pared 5 bases from V and 1 base from J, leaving 12 bases between. The germline V gene has CDR1 SGHTA and CDR2 FQGNSA. The CDR3 runs to 15 residues. The CDR3 here is CASSPELISYNEQFF. Written as DNA, the CDR3 is TGTGCCAGCAGCCCTGAGCTGATTTCCTACAATGAGCAGTTCTTC.

The V and J genes are TRBV7-9 and TRBJ2-1; D gene uncertain. Looked up from germline, CDR1 is SEHNR and CDR2 is FQNEAQ (reference sequence). Trimming removed 6 bases at V and 7 bases at J, with 7 bases between. The CDR3 has 11 amino acids. The CDR3 bases are TGTGCCAGCAGTGACGGTAATGAGCAGTTCTTC. Protein product: CASSDGNEQFF.

This chain connects TRBV5-1 to TRBJ1-4, with 9 bases fitting TRBD1. The CDR3 loop spans 14 amino acids. J lost 7 bases, V lost 4 bases, and 5 bases had no gene match. Germline CDR1 and CDR2: SGHRS and YFSETQ. This CDR3 is CASSLGTGIEKLFF. In DNA form, the CDR3 reads TGCGCCAGCAGCCTCGGGACAGGGATTGAAAAACTGTTTTTT.

CDR3 in DNA: TGTGCCAGCAGCCAGGTGGACAGTCCCTTTAGGGGCTACACCTTC. It codes for CASSQVDSPFRGYTF. The rearrangement joins TRBV6-2 or TRBV6-3 to TRBJ1-2, with TRBD1 as a possible D gene (6 bases). The germline V gene has CDR1 MNHEY and CDR2 SVGEGT. Trimming removed 6 bases from V and 8 bases from J, with 22 bases in between. The CDR3 is 15 amino acids.

This clone was seen more than once but under ten times. This chain links TRBV6-5 with TRBJ2-7, with D possibly called TRBD1 or TRBD2 (6 bases each). V gave up 4 bases and J gave up 6 bases, with 13 bases separating them. The CDR3 runs 13 residues. Germline lookup yields CDR1 MNHEY and CDR2 SVGAGI. DNA of the CDR3: TGTGCCAGCAGTTCCGCCGGGGGCGCCGAGCAGTACGTC. Its translation: CASSSAGGAEQYV.